This paragraph reports one TCR beta chain. Repertoires were generated with immunoSEQ multiplex PCR, while TCRdb's copy carries only in-frame clones and drops some. Of a few hundred thousand clones in the sample, roughly nine tenths are singletons; the top ten hold approximately 2.2%. The V end was cut by 4 bases, the J end by 2 bases, with 20 bases between. The CDR3 is 17 residues long. CDR1 and CDR2 (germline): SGDLS, YYNGEE. This record comes from a study of blood T cell repertoires in COVID-19. The V gene is TRBV9, the J gene TRBJ2-3; D might be TRBD2 (5 bases). Sequencing was carried out using peripheral blood. The clonotype comes from a man aged 18 to 30 with active or convalescent COVID-19. The CDR3 loop reads CASSPPFGEINTDTQYF. CDR3 bases: TGTGCCAGCAGCCCCCCCTTCGGGGAAATCAACACAGATACGCAGTATTTT.